The source of this T cell receptor (beta chain) is a study of spatial heterogeneity in lung cancer. The time point: sample taken at primary tumor resection. Unsorted whole RNA of tumor, nontumor lung or frozen PBMC was sequenced. Single TCR cDNA molecules each had their own unique molecular identifier. TCRdb independently ran MiXCR on the 5' RACE reads; one entry per CDR3 protein. This sample carries approximately 40,000 distinct CDR3 sequences, approximately 5.5% of them seen once, and the ten largest clones take 25%. The sample in question was PBMCs, obtained at surgery. This TCR was sampled from a female donor with early-stage non-small cell lung cancer.

The CDR3 is CASSHQPNEQFF. CDR3 DNA: TGTGCCAGCAGTCACCAGCCAAATGAGCAGTTCTTC. The rearrangement links TRBV9 to TRBJ2-1; unclear D gene. The CDR3 loop spans 12 amino acids. Deletions cut 5 bases from V and 7 bases from J, with 10 bases between. Looked up from germline, CDR1 is SGDLS and CDR2 is YYNGEE.